The next 10 T cell receptor beta chains were all read from a single sample in a study of blood T cells in healthy people across ages. A second PCR of roughly 7 to 11 cycles used a sample-barcoded 5' primer and a J-beta primer mix. TCRdb re-derived calls from the 5' RACE reads in MiXCR, one entry per CDR3 protein. Of roughly 1.5 million distinct CDR3 sequences listed, 40% to 45% are singletons. The sequencing input was blood. These TCRs come from a woman aged 18-29 years in good health.

This clonotype has only a few counts. This chain's CDR3 is CSARRGGLDYGYTF. DNA for the CDR3: TGCAGTGCTAGGCGGGGTGGATTGGACTATGGCTACACCTTC. The rearrangement uses TRBV20-1 and TRBJ1-2; D remains ambiguous. The germline gives CDR1 DFQATT, CDR2 SNEGSKA (reference sequence). V was trimmed by 3 bases and J by 3 bases, leaving 14 bases between them. The CDR3 has 14 amino acids.

The chain has TRBV5-1 and TRBJ2-2; 10 bases map to TRBD2. Germline V gene data show CDR1 as SGHRS and CDR2 as YFSETQ. With 0 bases clipped from V and 6 bases from J, the junction kept 5 bases outside the gene matches. This CDR3 comprises 16 residues. CDR3 DNA sequence: TGCGCCAGCAGCTTGGGCGGGACTAGCGAAGCCGGGGAGCTGTTTTTT. The encoded protein is CASSLGGTSEAGELFF. Supplemented by reference TRBV5-1 and TRBJ2-2, the full variable domain reads KAGVTQTPRYLIKTRGQQVTLSCSPISGHRSVSWYQQTPGQGLQFLFEYFSETQRNKGNFPGRFSGRQFSNSRSEMNVSTLELGDSALYLCASSLGGTSEAGELFFGEGSRLTVL.

The chain employs TRBV6-1 and TRBJ1-1; D call uncertain. Trimming stripped 3 bases from V and 3 bases from J, with 11 bases between. The CDR3 length is 14 residues. The germline V gene encodes CDR1 MNHNS and CDR2 SASEGT. The CDR3 here is CASSDSRLDTEAFF. CDR3 coding DNA: TGTGCCAGCAGTGATAGCAGGCTTGACACTGAAGCTTTCTTT.

The chain is built from TRBV7-9 and TRBJ1-1; D possibly corresponds to TRBD1 (5 bases). With 2 bases removed from V and 5 bases from J, the gap between germline ends came to 15 bases. Germline assignment: CDR1 SEHNR and CDR2 FQNEAQ (reference sequence). The length of the CDR3 is 15 residues. The CDR3 sequence: CASSLKGVEGTEAFF. The CDR3 DNA sequence: TGTGCCAGCAGCTTAAAAGGGGTAGAGGGAACTGAAGCTTTCTTT.

This clonotype was recorded only once. The CDR3 DNA sequence: TGTGCCAGCAGGCCCCTGACAGGCTCTGGAAACACCATATATTTT. Residues: CASRPLTGSGNTIYF. This chain joins TRBV12-3 or TRBV12-4 and TRBJ1-3; the D gene is possibly TRBD1 (6 bases). The CDR3 runs to 15 residues. Trimming took 6 bases from V and 0 from J, leaving 12 bases between them.

The chain joins TRBV20-1 to TRBJ2-1, with 7 bases aligning to TRBD2. V shed 4 bases, J shed 2 bases, and the junction held 5 bases outside the gene matches. The CDR3 is 14 amino acids. Germline V gene lookup returns CDR1 DFQATT and CDR2 SNEGSKA (reference sequence). The CDR3 DNA reads TGCAGTGCTACTGCGGGAGACGCCTACAATGAGCAGTTCTTC. Translation: CSATAGDAYNEQFF.

CDR3 sequence (DNA): TGTGCCAGCAGCCGCGGGCGAGTCATGAACACTGAAGCTTTCTTT. This sequence encodes CASSRGRVMNTEAFF. The chain links TRBV7-6 to TRBJ1-1; the D is unclear. This CDR3 is 15 amino acids long. Germline CDR1 reads SGHVS; CDR2 reads FNYEAQ. V was cut by 5 bases and J by 0 bases, with 13 bases left in between. The complete variable domain, with remaining parts taken from reference TRBV7-6 and TRBJ1-1, reads GAGVSQSPRYKVTKRGQDVALRCDPISGHVSLYWYRQALGQGPEFLTYFNYEAQQDKSGLPNDRFSAERPEGSISTLTIQRTEQRDSAMYRCASSRGRVMNTEAFFGQGTRLTVV.

The gene calls are TRBV29-1 and TRBJ1-2; 8 bases map to TRBD1. J lost 6 bases, V lost 2 bases, and 5 bases had no gene match. This CDR3 region has 13 residues. Germline loops: CDR1 SQVTM, CDR2 ANQGSEA. For the CDR3, the DNA is TGCAGCGTTGAACGACAGGGGTTTGATGGCTACACCTTC. Protein: CSVERQGFDGYTF.

A few counts support this clonotype. This chain's CDR3 is CASSGDRGRREAFF. The CDR3 bases are TGTGCCAGCAGTGGCGATAGGGGCAGAAGGGAAGCTTTCTTT. This chain links TRBV6-1 with TRBJ1-1; D is perhaps TRBD1 (5 bases). V lost 4 bases and J 8 bases, leaving 17 bases between the germline ends. From germline, CDR1 is MNHNS and CDR2 SASEGT. The CDR3 length is 14 residues.

V is TRBV7-2 and J is TRBJ2-1; weak D call: TRBD2 (6 bases). The DNA end is a closer match to TRBJ2-7, so the J assignment may be wrong. The CDR3 is made up of 14 amino acids. Germline V lookup: CDR1 SGHTA, CDR2 FQGNSA. In DNA form, the CDR3 reads TGTGCCAGCAGTTCAGACGGGAGTTCCAATGAGCAGTACTTC. It yields the protein CASSSDGSSNEQYF.